This T cell receptor beta chain was obtained from a study of STAT3 mutations in large granular lymphocyte leukemia. Sequencing used immunoSEQ multiplex PCR; TCRdb keeps in-frame clones, though not all of them. This sample has 9,500 to 13,000 clones, with around 52% found just once. With respect to this clone: Its antigen remains unknown.

Study conclusions and caveats: In T-cell large granular lymphocyte leukemia, about half of patients showed multiple immunodominant subclonotypes. Clonal expansion was inferred from other time points because no sample existed at each clone's first appearance. In several patients, dominant TCR clone burden exceeded STAT3 mutant burden.

Germline V lookup: CDR1 SGHRS, CDR2 YFSETQ. The CDR3 length is 12 residues. Trimming cost V 2 bases and J 5 bases, with 7 bases left between them. V gene TRBV5-1 combines with J gene TRBJ1-2; no clear D gene. The source material was peripheral blood mononuclear cells. The receptor was derived from a boy younger than 18 with T-cell large granular lymphocyte leukemia. Some clones in this sample may be carry-over from other donors' samples. The CDR3 bases are TGCGCCAGCAGCTTCGACGGATATGGCTACACCTTC. Its translation is CASSFDGYGYTF. Together with reference TRBV5-1 and TRBJ1-2, the CDR3 gives the full variable domain: KAGVTQTPRYLIKTRGQQVTLSCSPISGHRSVSWYQQTPGQGLQFLFEYFSETQRNKGNFPGRFSGRQFSNSRSEMNVSTLELGDSALYLCASSFDGYGYTFGSGTRLTVV.